In this sample, the clone carrying this TCR beta chain turned up once. Antigen: not known. A much larger clone differs by one base, so this may be a read error. The iRepertoire nested amplicon-rescue multiplex PCR amplified TCR alpha and beta CDR3s from RNA. Each CDR3 protein gets one entry after TCRdb re-called the multiplex PCR reads with MiXCR. Here the sample spans under 130,000 distinct CDR3 sequences, around 29% being singletons. The data originate from a study of glioma-infiltrating T cells. General study findings and limits: Tissue-blood divergence was below expectation in non-neoplastic patients, above in gliomas.

CDR3 size: 8 residues. CDR1 DFQATT and CDR2 SNEGSKA come from the germline V gene (reference sequence). The chain links TRBV20-1 to TRBJ2-7; perhaps D is TRBD1 or TRBD2 (5 bases each). The sequencing sample was made of glioma tissue, nonneoplastic brain tissue, or PBMCs (not recorded which). The receptor was isolated from a human donor with low-grade glioma or glioblastoma, undergoing nonglioma brain surgery, or in good health (not recorded which). This CDR3 is CGRGPPYF. The CDR3, as DNA: TGCGGTCGGGGCCCGCCGTACTTC.